Presented here are 28 T cell receptor beta chains from one specimen sequenced in a study of T-cell reconstitution after alpha-beta-depleted transplantation in children. The library targeted TCRbeta and was prepared with unique molecular identifiers. TCRdb independently ran MiXCR on the PCR reads; one entry per CDR3 protein. The sample shows about 580,000 distinct CDR3 sequences, roughly 30% of them seen only once. Sequenced material: PBMCs, taken before TCRalphabeta/CD19-depleted stem cell transplant. These receptors came from a boy younger than two with Wiskott-Aldrich syndrome, due to receive a stem cell transplant.

This clonotype was seen only a few times. The rearrangement uses TRBV20-1 and TRBJ1-5; weak D call: TRBD1 (5 bases). The V and J ends lost 2 bases and 0 bases respectively, with 11 bases between them. Germline CDR1 is DFQATT and CDR2 is SNEGSKA (reference sequence). This CDR3 comprises 15 residues. CDR3: CSARSGGYSNQPQHF. DNA for the CDR3: TGCAGTGCTAGAAGCGGGGGTTATAGCAATCAGCCCCAGCATTTT.

This clonotype showed up just once. This chain connects TRBV20-1 to TRBJ2-5, with D uncertain. This CDR3 spans 11 amino acids. Germline V gene sequence: CDR1 DFQATT, CDR2 SNEGSKA (reference sequence). V shed 6 bases and J shed 4 bases, with 9 bases lying between them. The CDR3 spells CSAKPTETQYF. In DNA form, the CDR3 reads TGCAGTGCCAAACCAACAGAGACCCAGTACTTC.

CDR3 sequence (DNA): TGTGCCACCAGCAGAGATATGAACAGATGGGAGCAGTACTTC. Translating it yields CATSRDMNRWEQYF. The chain combines TRBV15 with TRBJ2-7; D call uncertain. This CDR3 spans 14 amino acids. Trimming removed 0 bases at V and 7 bases at J, with 13 bases between. CDR1 is LNHNV, CDR2 YYDKDF, per germline (reference sequence).

This clonotype was observed a few times. V and J are TRBV5-1 and TRBJ2-3; 7 nucleotides agree with TRBD1. The CDR3 length is 14 residues. V dropped 2 bases and J dropped 2; count of bases not matched to a gene: 2. Per the germline V gene, CDR1 is SGHRS and CDR2 is YFSETQ. The CDR3 DNA is TGCGCCAGCAGCTTAGGACAGGTCACAGATACGCAGTATTTT. It encodes CASSLGQVTDTQYF. Based on the CDR3 plus reference TRBV5-1 and TRBJ2-3, the full variable domain is KAGVTQTPRYLIKTRGQQVTLSCSPISGHRSVSWYQQTPGQGLQFLFEYFSETQRNKGNFPGRFSGRQFSNSRSEMNVSTLELGDSALYLCASSLGQVTDTQYFGPGTRLTVL.

The chain recombines TRBV29-1 with TRBJ2-7; a weak D match, TRBD2 (5 bases). CDR3 length: 10 residues. V was pared by 0 bases and J by 13 bases, with 10 bases between. Germline V CDR1 and CDR2: SQVTM, ANQGSEA. DNA of the CDR3: TGCAGCGTTGAAGATACTAGACAATACTTC. Translated: CSVEDTRQYF.

V is TRBV6-1 and J is TRBJ2-1; no definite D call. The CDR3 runs 13 residues. Per the germline V gene, CDR1 is MNHNS and CDR2 is SASEGT. V was trimmed by 8 bases and J by 5 bases, leaving 13 bases between them. CDR3 nucleotide sequence: TGTGCCAGCCGGTCCTTACAAGACAATGAGCAGTTCTTC. This encodes CASRSLQDNEQFF.

This clonotype was counted between two and nine times. The chain carries TRBV29-1 and TRBJ1-3; the D is unclear. The germline V gene has CDR1 SQVTM and CDR2 ANQGSEA. The V end was cut by 7 bases, the J end by 0 bases, with 7 bases between. The CDR3 totals 12 residues. CDR3 in amino acids: CSGAFSGNTIYF. CDR3 sequence (DNA): TGCAGCGGAGCTTTCTCTGGAAACACCATATATTTT.

DNA of the CDR3: TGTGCCACCGAACCAGGGGCTCCGAACACTGAAGCTTTCTTT. This encodes CATEPGAPNTEAFF. J is TRBJ1-1 and V is TRBV28, with D perhaps TRBD1 (6 bases). The CDR3 runs 14 residues. CDR1 and CDR2 from the germline V gene are MDHEN and SYDVKM. Between the trimmed V and J ends, which lost 10 bases and 1 base, there was a span of 16 bases.

This rearrangement joins TRBV5-6 to TRBJ2-1; 9 bases align to TRBD2. The V and J ends lost 4 bases and 10 bases, in that order; junction bases with no gene match: 6. Germline CDR1 is SGHDT and CDR2 is YYEEEE. There are 13 residues in the CDR3. CDR3 sequence reads: CASSPRLAGEQFF. CDR3 sequence (DNA): TGTGCCAGCAGCCCTCGTCTAGCGGGGGAGCAGTTCTTC.

This clonotype was counted a single time. The chain has TRBV5-1 and TRBJ1-2; the match to TRBD1 covers 8 bases. The trim removed 3 bases at V and 6 bases at J, leaving 4 bases unmatched. Germline values: CDR1 SGHRS, CDR2 YFSETQ. The CDR3 covers 13 residues. CDR3 coding DNA: TGCGCCAGCAGCTCAGGGGGCGCGGATGGCTACACCTTC. This translates into CASSSGGADGYTF.

Here the CDR3 reads CASSSTERGGYTF. The CDR3 nucleotides are TGCGCCAGCAGCTCGACAGAACGGGGTGGCTACACCTTC. This rearrangement joins TRBV5-1 to TRBJ1-2; D possibly corresponds to TRBD1 (5 bases). The CDR3 extends over 13 amino acids. V dropped 3 bases and J dropped 7 bases, with 13 bases sitting between them. Germline lookup yields CDR1 SGHRS and CDR2 YFSETQ.

V usage is TRBV12-3 or TRBV12-4 and J usage is TRBJ2-7; 9 bases are shared with TRBD1. Trimming took 5 bases from V and 3 from J; bases not matched to a gene: 2. This CDR3 contains 13 residues. CDR3 DNA: TGTGCCAGCAGTCGGACAGGGGTCTACGAGCAGTACTTC. Protein: CASSRTGVYEQYF.

This chain connects TRBV20-1 to TRBJ2-1, with 11 bases aligning to TRBD2. The V gene end was trimmed by 4 bases and the J gene end by 2 bases; junction bases not matched to a gene: 7. Germline V CDR1 and CDR2: DFQATT, SNEGSKA (reference sequence). This CDR3 contains 16 residues. CDR3 bases: TGCAGTGCTATTAGCGGGGGGGACCTTACCTACAATGAGCAGTTCTTC. Protein product: CSAISGGDLTYNEQFF.

In its sample, this clonotype was seen a few times. V is TRBV7-9 and J is TRBJ2-7; no reliable D call. The germline gives CDR1 SEHNR, CDR2 FQNEAQ (reference sequence). CDR3 length: 12 amino acids. V lost 7 bases to trimming and J lost 4 bases, with 11 bases between them. This CDR3 reads CASTKDPYEQYF. CDR3 DNA sequence: TGTGCCAGCACCAAGGACCCATACGAGCAGTACTTC. The entire variable domain, with the rest obtained from reference TRBV7-9 and TRBJ2-7, is as follows: DTGVSQNPRHKITKRGQNVTFRCDPISEHNRLYWYRQTLGQGPEFLTYFQNEAQLEKSRLLSDRFSAERPKGSFSTLEIQRTEQGDSAMYLCASTKDPYEQYFGPGTRLTVT.

This clonotype is a singleton in its sample. The chain recombines TRBV7-2 with TRBJ2-3; D is undetermined. Trimming took 7 bases from V and 5 from J, leaving 16 bases between them. The CDR3 is 14 amino acids. Germline values: CDR1 SGHTA, CDR2 FQGNSA. CDR3 in amino acids: CASKASRVGDTQYF. In nucleotides, the CDR3 is TGTGCCAGCAAGGCCTCCCGAGTGGGAGATACGCAGTATTTT.

The CDR3 bases are TGTGCCAGCAGCTTCATACAGCGGTCCTCCTACGAGCAGTACTTC. Its protein is CASSFIQRSSYEQYF. V and J are TRBV5-6 and TRBJ2-7, with D possibly being TRBD2 (5 bases). Trimming left V 2 bases short and J 0 bases short, with 12 bases between. From germline, CDR1 is SGHDT and CDR2 YYEEEE. The CDR3 contains 15 residues. Complete variable domain (other parts from reference TRBV5-6 and TRBJ2-7): DAGVTQSPTHLIKTRGQQVTLRCSPKSGHDTVSWYQQALGQGPQFIFQYYEEEERQRGNFPDRFSGHQFPNYSSELNVNALLLGDSALYLCASSFIQRSSYEQYFGPGTRLTVT.

V usage is TRBV9 and J usage is TRBJ1-2; 10 bases match TRBD1. This CDR3 has 17 residues. CDR1 and CDR2 (germline): SGDLS, YYNGEE. Trimming at V came to 3 bases and at J to 3 bases, leaving 11 bases not matched to a gene. As DNA, the CDR3 is TGTGCCAGCAGCGGGGGACAGGGGAAGTTTGTACACTATGGCTACACCTTC. Protein sequence: CASSGGQGKFVHYGYTF.

This clonotype was seen only a few times. This chain's CDR3 is CASSGGIPNTGELFF. The CDR3 DNA sequence: TGCGCCAGCAGCGGCGGGATTCCGAACACCGGGGAGCTGTTTTTT. The V call is TRBV5-1, the J call TRBJ2-2; tentative D call: TRBD2 (6 bases). Per germline, CDR1 SGHRS and CDR2 YFSETQ. V lost 4 bases and J 0 bases, leaving 10 bases between the germline ends. CDR3 length: 15 residues.

This clonotype was counted a few times. The chain employs TRBV20-1 and TRBJ2-7; D is uncertain. V was clipped by 1 base and J by 0 bases, with 4 bases between them. The germline CDR1 and CDR2 sequences are DFQATT and SNEGSKA (reference sequence). There are 12 residues in the CDR3. Here the CDR3 reads CSARVDSYEQYF. The DNA for the CDR3 is TGCAGTGCTAGAGTGGACTCCTACGAGCAGTACTTC.

The rearrangement uses TRBV5-1 and TRBJ2-1; D may be TRBD1 (6 bases). V was cut by 1 base and J by 7 bases, with 21 bases left in between. The CDR3 sequence is 17 residues long. Germline assignment: CDR1 SGHRS and CDR2 YFSETQ. This CDR3 is CASSLLVPGVINNEQFF. The CDR3 DNA follows: TGCGCCAGCAGCTTGCTGGTCCCAGGGGTTATTAATAATGAGCAGTTCTTC.

In its sample, this clonotype was seen a few times. J is TRBJ1-5 and V is TRBV20-1; 8 bases are shared with TRBD1. Germline CDR1 is DFQATT and CDR2 is SNEGSKA (reference sequence). CDR3 length: 15 amino acids. V shed 3 bases, J shed 1 base, and the junction held 5 bases outside the gene matches. CDR3 loop: CSASPGGGSNQPQHF. The CDR3 DNA sequence: TGCAGTGCTAGCCCAGGGGGCGGGAGCAATCAGCCCCAGCATTTT.

The genes are TRBV7-9 and TRBJ2-1; TRBD1 aligns across 8 bases. CDR1 is SEHNR, CDR2 FQNEAQ, per germline (reference sequence). V shed 5 bases and J 6 bases; nucleotides not matched to a gene: 3. The CDR3 totals 13 residues. CDR3 amino acids: CASSPDRVNEQFF. In nucleotides, the CDR3 is TGTGCCAGCAGCCCGGACAGGGTCAATGAGCAGTTCTTC.

This clonotype turned up a few times. The chain has TRBV6-1 and TRBJ2-1; possibly TRBD1 for D (7 bases). Germline V gene lookup returns CDR1 MNHNS and CDR2 SASEGT. The CDR3 extends over 16 amino acids. Trimming cost V 3 bases and J 4 bases, with 16 bases left between them. CDR3 amino acids: CASSDRGASLYNEQFF. CDR3 coding DNA: TGTGCCAGCAGTGACAGGGGGGCTAGCTTGTACAATGAGCAGTTCTTC.

The chain is built from TRBV4-1 and TRBJ2-7; D perhaps matches TRBD2 (5 bases). CDR1 and CDR2 (germline): MGHRA, YSYEKL. This CDR3 spans 15 amino acids. V gave up 3 bases and J gave up 2 bases, with 14 bases separating them. The CDR3 bases are TGCGCCAGCAGCCAGGACGGAGGCGGACCCTACGAGCAGTACTTC. As protein: CASSQDGGGPYEQYF.

The chain links TRBV5-1 to TRBJ2-7, with 7 bases fitting TRBD2. Germline lookup yields CDR1 SGHRS and CDR2 YFSETQ. Unmatched junction bases numbered 9, after V lost 0 bases and J lost 6 bases. CDR3 size: 15 residues. CDR3 amino acids: CASSLDGGPGGEQYF. CDR3 sequence (DNA): TGCGCCAGCAGCTTGGACGGCGGGCCGGGGGGCGAGCAGTACTTC. Full variable domain (missing parts from reference TRBV5-1 and TRBJ2-7): KAGVTQTPRYLIKTRGQQVTLSCSPISGHRSVSWYQQTPGQGLQFLFEYFSETQRNKGNFPGRFSGRQFSNSRSEMNVSTLELGDSALYLCASSLDGGPGGEQYFGPGTRLTVT.

The chain has TRBV29-1 and TRBJ2-2; D tentatively fits TRBD1 or TRBD2 (5 bases each). The CDR3 consists of 13 residues. Germline loops: CDR1 SQVTM, CDR2 ANQGSEA. V dropped 7 bases and J dropped 2 bases, with 11 bases sitting between them. CDR3 sequence reads: CSGGRANTGELFF. DNA of the CDR3: TGCAGCGGGGGACGGGCTAACACCGGGGAGCTGTTTTTT.

The table lists this clonotype with many counts. The CDR3 region has the DNA TGTGCCAGCAGTTCTTCAGGGAATCAGCCCCAGCATTTT. Amino acid sequence: CASSSSGNQPQHF. The J gene is TRBJ1-5, the V gene TRBV27; possibly TRBD1 for D (5 bases). The CDR3 totals 13 residues. V lost 4 bases and J 4 bases, leaving 8 bases between the germline ends. The germline CDR1 and CDR2 sequences are MNHEY and SMNVEV (reference sequence).

The gene calls are TRBV5-1 and TRBJ2-5; D remains unclear. Germline CDR1 is SGHRS and CDR2 is YFSETQ. Trimming pared 5 bases from V and 1 base from J, leaving 12 bases between. The CDR3 contains 14 residues. The CDR3 here is CASRQVIRQETQYF. CDR3 coding DNA: TGCGCCAGCAGGCAAGTTATCCGCCAAGAGACCCAGTACTTC.